The 9 T cell receptor beta chains in this list originate from one sample, sequenced in a study of T cell repertoires in cytomegalovirus infection. Via MiXCR, TCRdb re-called the reads, giving one row per CDR3 protein. Of around 300,000 distinct CDR3 sequences in the sample, about 20% are singletons; the top ten hold about 20%. No antigen has been assigned to these receptors. The input for sequencing was cultured PBMCs, taken from culture after CMV antigen stimulation. Every receptor here comes from a human donor in good health (CMV status not recorded). Some clones in this sample may be carry-over from other donors' samples.

This clonotype was seen a few times. V usage is TRBV19 and J usage is TRBJ2-1; 10 nucleotides line up with TRBD1. This CDR3 region has 16 residues. The V gene's germline CDR1 is LNHDA and CDR2 SQIVND (reference sequence). V was clipped by 7 bases and J by 5 bases; unmatched bases: 11. The CDR3 coding sequence is TGTGCCAGTACCCGACCGGGACAGGGGTACCACAATGAGCAGTTCTTC. Amino acids: CASTRPGQGYHNEQFF.

V usage is TRBV7-2 and J usage is TRBJ1-1; possibly TRBD1 for D (6 bases). Germline V gene sequence: CDR1 SGHTA, CDR2 FQGNSA. CDR3 length: 15 amino acids. V shed 4 bases and J shed 4 bases, with 16 bases lying between them. Written as DNA, the CDR3 is TGTGCCAGCAGCTCGAGCTACAGGGCCAGCACTGAAGCTTTCTTT. Its translation: CASSSSYRASTEAFF.

This clonotype was observed a handful of times. This chain joins TRBV12-3 or TRBV12-4 and TRBJ1-2; D remains ambiguous. CDR3 length equals 14 residues. V was trimmed by 11 bases and J by 5 bases, leaving 21 bases between them. The CDR3 spells CAVLLRGPLYGYTF. CDR3 sequence (DNA): TGTGCCGTCCTCTTGCGGGGTCCTCTATATGGCTACACCTTC.

As for this clonotype: Sequence at one end of the junction differs from germline and may be a read error. The rearrangement joins TRBV12-5 to TRBJ2-3, with D perhaps being TRBD1 or TRBD2 (5 bases each). This CDR3 is 16 amino acids long. The germline gives CDR1 LGHNT, CDR2 FRNRAP. The CDR3 DNA reads TGTGCTAGTGGTTTGCTCATAGGGGCTAGCACAGATACGCAGTGTTTT. Encoded protein: CASGLLIGASTDTQCF.

This clonotype was observed many times. The genes are TRBV12-3 or TRBV12-4 and TRBJ2-2, with 14 bases matching TRBD2. The CDR3 has 16 amino acids. V lost 6 bases and J lost 7; bases outside the gene matches: 7. The CDR3 DNA reads TGTGCCAGCAGCCGGGGACTAGCGGGAGTGGTCGGGGAGCTGTTTTTT. Translated: CASSRGLAGVVGELFF.

This clonotype was detected only a few times. The CDR3 DNA sequence: TGTGCCAGCAGGGGGGGACAGGGCAATCAGCCCCAGCATTTT. This translates into CASRGGQGNQPQHF. This chain uses TRBV27 with TRBJ1-5; 8 bases fit TRBD1. The trim removed 6 bases at V and 2 bases at J, leaving 3 bases unmatched. The CDR3 contains 14 residues. Germline CDR1 reads MNHEY; CDR2 reads SMNVEV (reference sequence).

The chain has TRBV4-2 and TRBJ1-2, with 7 bases that match TRBD1. Germline CDR1 reads LGHNA; CDR2 reads YNFKEQ. Germline trimming cut 4 bases from V and 4 bases from J; bases unmatched to any gene: 18. The CDR3 is 18 residues long. The CDR3 bases are TGTGCCAGCAGCCGGACCCCGGGACAGCTGGGCGGGAGCTATGGCTACACCTTC. It is translated as CASSRTPGQLGGSYGYTF.

This clonotype has only a few counts. The rearrangement joins TRBV6-1 to TRBJ2-7; D unclear. Germline CDR1 is MNHNS and CDR2 is SASEGT. The CDR3 has 14 amino acids. The V end lost 2 bases, the J end lost 4 bases, and 12 bases lay between the germline ends. The CDR3, as DNA: TGTGCCAGCAGTGAAATTGAGCGTGGGTACGAGCAGTACGTC. As protein: CASSEIERGYEQYV.

The genes are TRBV29-1 and TRBJ2-1; D gene ambiguous. The CDR3 consists of 11 residues. The V gene lost 3 bases and the J gene lost 9 bases, with 9 bases spanning the gap. The germline CDR1 and CDR2 sequences are SQVTM and ANQGSEA. The CDR3 region is CSVDLSGEQFF. The CDR3 coding sequence is TGCAGCGTTGATCTATCGGGTGAGCAGTTCTTC.